This T cell receptor (beta chain) was obtained from a study of blood T cells in healthy people across ages. A sample-barcoded 5' primer and a J-beta primer mix were used in a second PCR of roughly 6 to 11 cycles. Using its own MiXCR run on the 5' RACE reads, TCRdb lists one record per CDR3 protein. The data contain 650,000 to 1,000,000 distinct CDR3 sequences, about 37% of them singletons. Isolated PBMCs totaled at least 6 million in each sample. From germline, CDR1 is MNHEY and CDR2 SMNVEV (reference sequence). The CDR3 is 13 amino acids. The trim removed 5 bases at V and 7 bases at J, leaving 6 bases unmatched.

The TCR originated in a man aged 18 to 30 in good health. The V and J genes are TRBV27 and TRBJ2-3; 7 bases map to TRBD1. The specimen was blood. In DNA form, the CDR3 reads TGTGCCAGCAGTCGACAGGGTCTGTATACGCAGTATTTT. Its translation: CASSRQGLYTQYF.